This TCR beta chain was identified during a study of OX40 agonist ivuxolimab in advanced cancers. Study-level points and caveats: Expanded clones were, on average, more numerous among CD8+ T cells than CD4+. The CD4+ and CD8+ T cells in the blood had expanded clonally by week 6 at 0.1 to 3.0 mg/kg.

Note on this clone: The antigen is not known. A junction end diverges from the germline sequence, so it may reflect a read error.

CDR1 and CDR2 (germline): SGHRS, YFSETQ. The CDR3 runs 19 residues. Clones were read by immunoSEQ multiplex PCR, and TCRdb kept only the in-frame ones, dropping some. The repertoire consists of about 7,900 clones, with more than 85% occurring once and the leading ten covering under 30%. The V and J genes are TRBV5-1 and TRBJ2-7, with TRBD2 matching over 8 bases. The sequencing used CD4+ or CD8+ T cells sorted from blood, collected in a trial of the OX40 agonist ivuxolimab. This receptor was taken from an adult with an advanced solid tumor such as melanoma, head and neck, liver or kidney cancer. The CDR3 bases are TGCGCCCGCAGCTCCGGCCGGGGGGGTGCCGGGACGGGGGCCCGCGAGCAGTACTTC. Amino acids: CARSSGRGGAGTGAREQYF.